This T cell receptor (beta chain) was sequenced during a study of shared clonotypes between healthy human individuals. Profiling relied on immunoSEQ multiplex PCR, and the TCRdb table lists in-frame clones only, not all of them. Of 2.3 million or so clones listed, 93% were seen once; the top ten hold under 0.45%. This CDR3 is 16 amino acids long. The germline V gene encodes CDR1 MNHEY and CDR2 SMNVEV (reference sequence). With 5 bases removed from V and 4 bases from J, the gap between germline ends came to 18 bases. The sequence came from a man between 18 and 29 years old in good health. Some clones in this sample may be carry-over from other donors' samples. Sequencing was performed on naive CD4+ T cells from PBMCs. The subset here: CD45RA+ positively selected. V usage is TRBV27 and J usage is TRBJ2-1; no reliable D call. The CDR3 loop is CASSDENTPGYNEQFF. CDR3 DNA sequence: TGTGCCAGCAGTGATGAGAACACCCCCGGTTACAATGAGCAGTTCTTC.